Presented here are 28 T cell receptor beta chains from one specimen sequenced in a study of T cell clonality in common variable immunodeficiency. Findings and caveats of the study: Reportedly, TCR beta sequences from common variable immunodeficiency showed fewer deletions and N-nucleotide insertions.

No antigen has been assigned to these receptors. Produced via immunoSEQ multiplex PCR; TCRdb's table is partial and in-frame only. The sample is made up of 25,000 to 35,000 clones, none counted only once. The specimen sequenced was peripheral blood mononuclear cells. The receptors originated from a human donor with common variable immunodeficiency.

Comment on this clone: Read coverage stops 3 residues before the CDR3 terminus; the germline J gene supplies the remainder. The chain employs TRBV2 and TRBJ2-3; 11 bases are shared with TRBD2. CDR1 is SNHLY, CDR2 FYNNEI, per germline. The CDR3 extends over 15 amino acids. J was trimmed by 5 bases and V by 4 bases; bases with no gene match: 5. CDR3 DNA, as far as it was read: TGTGCCAGCAGTGGGGTAGCGGGGGGGCTAGATACG. Protein product: CASSGVAGGLDT. The entire CDR3 sequence reads CASSGVAGGLDTQYF.

This clone was detected only a few times. The junction departs from germline at one end; a sequencing error may be responsible. With the read ending 3 residues before the CDR3 end, the germline J gene is used to fill in that end. This specimen includes other DNA sequences encoding the same CDR3. V and J are TRBV19 and TRBJ1-4; the match to TRBD1 covers 7 bases. Per the germline V gene, CDR1 is LNHDA and CDR2 is SQIVND (reference sequence). The length of the CDR3 is 13 residues. CDR3 DNA, as far as it was read: TGTGCCAGTAAGGGGGCAACGAATGAAAAA. Amino acids: CASKGATNEK. Given in full, the CDR3 is CASKGATNEKLFF.

This clone appeared many times. The read ends 3 residues shy of where the CDR3 ends; the end is completed using the germline J gene. This chain connects TRBV5-1 to TRBJ2-3; D unresolved. Germline CDR1 SGHRS, CDR2 YFSETQ. There are 14 residues in the CDR3. With 7 bases removed from V and 0 bases from J, the gap between germline ends came to 12 bases. The DNA read from the CDR3 is TGCGCCAGCCTAGAGAGTCCTAGCACAGATACG. Its translation: CASLESPSTDT. The whole CDR3 is CASLESPSTDTQYF.

A word on this clone: From the germline J gene comes the end of the CDR3, since the read stops 3 residues before it. The chain couples TRBV19 to TRBJ1-1; 9 bases agree with TRBD1. CDR3 length: 14 amino acids. V shed 6 bases and J 3 bases; nucleotides not matched to a gene: 5. Germline CDR1 reads LNHDA; CDR2 reads SQIVND (reference sequence). This CDR3 is CASRNRGQYTEAFF. Partial CDR3 DNA: TGTGCCAGTAGAAACAGGGGGCAGTACACTGAA.

CDR3 DNA, as far as it was read: TGTGCCAGCGAAGACCCGGGACAGGCCACCTACGAG. Protein sequence: CASEDPGQATYE. The whole CDR3 reads CASEDPGQATYEQYF. V usage is TRBV6-2 or TRBV6-3 and J usage is TRBJ2-7; 8 bases are a match to TRBD1. The read ends 3 residues before the CDR3 terminus; that terminus is restored from the germline J gene. Germline CDR1 and CDR2: MNHEY and SVGEGT. Trimming removed 8 bases from V and 2 bases from J; junction bases left unmatched: 11. The CDR3 contains 15 residues.

This clone appeared many times. The observed sequence ends 3 residues before the CDR3 terminus, with the missing tail filled in from the germline J gene. The genes are TRBV18 and TRBJ2-3, with TRBD1 identical over 8 bases. The CDR3 runs to 18 residues. V trimming: 1 base; J trimming: 5 bases; junction bases outside the gene matches: 14. Germline CDR1 and CDR2: KGHSH and LQKENI. The CDR3 sequence: CASSPLGSVQGVGDTQYF. Partial CDR3 DNA: TGTGCCAGCTCACCACTCGGATCAGTACAGGGGGTGGGAGATACG. Full variable domain (remainder filled in from reference TRBV18 and TRBJ2-3): NAGVMQNPRHLVRRRGQEARLRCSPMKGHSHVYWYRQLPEEGLKFMVYLQKENIIDESGMPKERFSAEFPKEGPSILRIQQVVRGDSAAYFCASSPLGSVQGVGDTQYFGPGTRLTVL.

Concerning this clone: The sequenced fragment ends 3 residues before the CDR3 boundary, so the rest is inferred from the germline J gene. This chain uses TRBV18 with TRBJ1-2, with a weak D call TRBD1 (6 bases). CDR1 and CDR2 (germline): KGHSH, LQKENI. This CDR3 is built from 15 residues. The germline V and J ends were trimmed by 5 bases and 4 bases, with 17 bases remaining between them. This chain's CDR3 is CASSNRALTSYGYTF. CDR3 bases read: TGTGCCAGCTCAAACAGGGCCCTGACGTCCTATGGC. Complete variable domain (other parts from reference TRBV18 and TRBJ1-2): NAGVMQNPRHLVRRRGQEARLRCSPMKGHSHVYWYRQLPEEGLKFMVYLQKENIIDESGMPKERFSAEFPKEGPSILRIQQVVRGDSAAYFCASSNRALTSYGYTFGSGTRLTVV.

This clone was counted between two and nine times. The read stops 3 residues short of the end of the CDR3; the missing end is completed from the germline J gene. The J gene is TRBJ2-7, the V gene TRBV20-1, with 11 bases aligning to TRBD2. V was clipped by 0 bases and J by 0 bases; unmatched bases: 7. CDR3 length: 17 amino acids. Germline V lookup: CDR1 DFQATT, CDR2 SNEGSKA (reference sequence). The CDR3 sequence is CSARDRLAGTISYEQYF. The sequenced CDR3 bases are TGCAGTGCTAGAGATAGACTAGCGGGGACCATCTCCTACGAG.

This clone has ten or more counts. The read terminates 3 residues before the CDR3 end, so the remaining end is supplied by the germline J gene. V gene TRBV10-3 combines with J gene TRBJ1-6; 9 nucleotides line up with TRBD1. With V trimmed by 10 bases and J by 8 bases, 3 bases remained unmatched. CDR1 ENHRY and CDR2 SYGVKD come from the germline V gene. The CDR3 runs 12 residues. CDR3 in amino acids: CATRQGDSPLHF. The CDR3 DNA, read in part, is TGTGCCACCCGACAGGGGGATTCACCC.

This clone showed up many times. The CDR3 extends 3 residues past the end of the read, so its final part is completed from the germline J gene. The chain uses TRBV18 and TRBJ2-4; 12 bases fit TRBD1. The V and J ends lost 3 bases and 1 base, in that order; junction bases with no gene match: 7. In germline, CDR1 is KGHSH, CDR2 LQKENI. This CDR3 comprises 18 residues. The CDR3 DNA, read in part, is TGTGCCAGCTCACCGATCGGGACAGGGGGCTCGGCCAAAAACATT. As protein: CASSPIGTGGSAKNI. The full CDR3 reads CASSPIGTGGSAKNIQYF.

This clone was counted a few times. The read comes to an end 3 residues before the CDR3 does, leaving the germline J gene to fill in the end. The rearrangement joins TRBV7-8 to TRBJ2-1; TRBD1 matches 8 bases. This CDR3 region has 15 residues. With V trimmed by 5 bases and J by 4 bases, 7 bases remained unmatched. Germline V gene sequence: CDR1 SGHVS, CDR2 FQNEAQ. Partial CDR3 DNA: TGTGCCAGCAGCCCCAGGACAGGGCGATACAATGAG. Amino acids: CASSPRTGRYNE. The CDR3 in its entirety is CASSPRTGRYNEQFF.

This clone appeared many times. The DNA ends 3 residues before the CDR3 does, and the rest of the CDR3 is filled in from the germline J gene. The chain recombines TRBV6-2 or TRBV6-3 with TRBJ2-5, with TRBD1 matching 9 bases. The junction had 7 bases not matched to a gene; V was cut back by 7 bases and J by 4 bases. Germline CDR1 MNHEY, CDR2 SVGEGT. This CDR3 has 14 residues. CDR3 DNA (partial): TGTGCCAGCACAGGACAGGGGCAGGGAGAGACC. Translated, it gives CASTGQGQGET. The full CDR3 protein is CASTGQGQGETQYF.

As regards this clone: The read ends 3 residues early relative to the CDR3; the germline J gene fills the gap. The rearrangement uses TRBV30 and TRBJ2-5, with 10 bases aligning to TRBD2. This CDR3 contains 15 residues. The ends lost 5 bases at V and 5 bases at J; junction bases unmatched: 11. CDR1 and CDR2 from the germline V gene are GTSNPN and SVGIG (reference sequence). CDR3 amino acids: CAWGEASGGVETQYF. The sequenced CDR3 bases are TGTGCCTGGGGGGAGGCTAGCGGGGGAGTGGAGACC.

This clone turned up a few times. Coverage ceases 3 residues before the CDR3 finishes, and the germline J gene fills in the end. This rearrangement joins TRBV7-2 to TRBJ2-7, with D hard to call. The V and J ends lost 5 bases and 4 bases respectively, with 15 bases between them. CDR1 and CDR2 (germline): SGHTA, FQGNSA. The CDR3 sequence is 14 residues long. The covered CDR3 bases are TGTGCCAGCAGCCTCTACGGATCGGGTTACGAG. Its translation is CASSLYGSGYE. The whole CDR3 sequence reads CASSLYGSGYEQYF.

This clone occurred many times. The CDR3 end is not reached by the read, which stops 3 residues before it; the germline J gene fills it in. The rearrangement joins TRBV7-8 to TRBJ1-6; no clear D gene. There are 13 residues in the CDR3. CDR1 is SGHVS, CDR2 FQNEAQ, per germline. V lost 4 bases and J lost 7, with 8 bases in between. CDR3 in amino acids: CASSSGGNSPLHF. The CDR3 bases that were read are TGTGCCAGCAGCTCCGGAGGGAATTCACCC.

The table lists this clone with many counts. The CDR3 extends 3 residues past the end of the read, so its final part is completed from the germline J gene. This sequence joins TRBV23-1 and TRBJ1-6; D is ambiguous. TRBV23-1 is designated an ORF whose function remains uncertain. V was clipped by 9 bases and J by 0 bases, with 12 bases between them. The CDR3 runs to 15 residues. The CDR3 region is CASSSLSSYNSPLHF. The sequenced CDR3 bases are TGCGCCAGTAGCAGTTTGAGCTCCTATAATTCACCC.

A remark on this clone: The read terminates 3 residues before the CDR3 end, so the remaining end is supplied by the germline J gene. The rearrangement links TRBV4-2 to TRBJ2-7, with D unresolved. CDR1 and CDR2 from the germline V gene are LGHNA and YNFKEQ. The length of the CDR3 is 14 residues. V was pared by 2 bases and J by 0 bases, with 8 bases between. CDR3 bases read: TGTGCCAGCAGCCAACAGGAGAGCTCCTACGAG. This codes for CASSQQESSYE. The full-length CDR3 reads as CASSQQESSYEQYF.

Comment on this clone: The sequence runs out 3 residues before the end of the CDR3; the remainder is reconstructed from the germline J gene. The V and J genes are TRBV18 and TRBJ1-1; tentative D call: TRBD1 (5 bases). V dropped 3 bases and J dropped 5 bases, with 13 bases sitting between them. The CDR3 loop spans 14 amino acids. The germline CDR1 and CDR2 sequences are KGHSH and LQKENI. CDR3 amino acids: CASSPNPRGTEAFF. The DNA read from the CDR3 is TGTGCCAGCTCACCGAACCCCCGGGGGACTGAA.

Of note for this clone: With the read ending 3 residues before the CDR3 end, the germline J gene is used to fill in that end. The chain uses TRBV7-2 and TRBJ2-5, with D unresolved. The CDR3 spans 13 residues. CDR1 is SGHTA, CDR2 FQGNSA, per germline. Trimming cost V 5 bases and J 1 base, with 8 bases left between them. The CDR3 bases that were read are TGTGCCAGCAGCCCCCCTTCCCAAGAGACC. This gives the protein CASSPPSQET. The full CDR3 protein reads CASSPPSQETQYF.

This clone is categorized as medium-sized (0.01 to 0.1%). The sequenced fragment ends 3 residues before the CDR3 boundary, so the rest is inferred from the germline J gene. The chain uses TRBV5-4 and TRBJ2-5, with D unclear. The germline V and J ends were trimmed by 4 bases and 2 bases, with 9 bases remaining between them. CDR3 length: 13 amino acids. Looked up from germline, CDR1 is SGHNT and CDR2 is YYREEE (reference sequence). The CDR3 sequence is CASSPYEQETQYF. The DNA read from the CDR3 is TGTGCCAGCAGCCCCTACGAACAAGAGACC.

Worth noting for this clone: The read falls 3 residues short of the CDR3 end, and the missing part is taken from the germline J gene. V usage is TRBV2 and J usage is TRBJ2-3; no clear D. V dropped 7 bases and J dropped 4 bases, with 15 bases sitting between them. The V gene's germline CDR1 is SNHLY and CDR2 FYNNEI. The CDR3 covers 14 residues. CDR3 DNA (partial): TGTGCCAGCATGCCGACAAGTCGATCAGATACG. Translating gives CASMPTSRSDT. The CDR3 in its entirety is CASMPTSRSDTQYF.

Remarks on this clone: The read ends 3 residues before the CDR3 terminus; that terminus is restored from the germline J gene. The rearrangement uses TRBV5-1 and TRBJ2-5; D is perhaps TRBD2 (6 bases). V lost 1 base, J lost 1 base, and 14 bases lay in between. The CDR3 loop spans 16 amino acids. Germline CDR1 and CDR2: SGHRS and YFSETQ. CDR3 residues: CASSLRPAGGQETQYF. The sequenced part of the CDR3 DNA is TGCGCCAGCAGCTTGCGACCTGCCGGGGGCCAAGAGACC.

This clone was recorded at least ten times. The sequenced fragment ends 3 residues before the CDR3 boundary, so the rest is inferred from the germline J gene. This sequence joins TRBV20-1 and TRBJ1-4; D might be TRBD1 (6 bases). V gave up 5 bases and J gave up 1 base, with 11 bases separating them. In germline, CDR1 is DFQATT, CDR2 SNEGSKA (reference sequence). This CDR3 region has 14 residues. Incomplete CDR3 DNA: TGCAGTGCTCATGGGGGACAAACTAATGAAAAA. Translating gives CSAHGGQTNEK. The whole CDR3 reads CSAHGGQTNEKLFF.

Comment on this clone: The CDR3 end is not reached by the read, which stops 3 residues before it; the germline J gene fills it in. This chain uses TRBV30 with TRBJ1-6, with D perhaps matching TRBD1 (5 bases). This CDR3 spans 16 amino acids. Germline V gene lookup returns CDR1 GTSNPN and CDR2 SVGIG (reference sequence). The germline V and J ends were trimmed by 0 bases and 1 base, with 10 bases remaining between them. CDR3 in amino acids: CAWSVMGGSYNSPLHF. The part of the CDR3 DNA that was read is TGTGCCTGGAGTGTAATGGGGGGTTCCTATAATTCACCC.

This clone was recorded at least ten times. The CDR3 end is not reached by the read, which stops 3 residues before it; the germline J gene fills it in. The chain employs TRBV5-1 and TRBJ1-4; weak D call: TRBD1 (6 bases). The CDR3 covers 16 residues. The germline V gene has CDR1 SGHRS and CDR2 YFSETQ. V gave up 3 bases and J gave up 0 bases, with 12 bases separating them. This CDR3 reads CASSYGGAATNEKLFF. Partial CDR3 DNA: TGCGCCAGCAGCTACGGGGGGGCAGCAACTAATGAAAAA. The variable domain in full, completed from reference TRBV5-1 and TRBJ1-4, reads KAGVTQTPRYLIKTRGQQVTLSCSPISGHRSVSWYQQTPGQGLQFLFEYFSETQRNKGNFPGRFSGRQFSNSRSEMNVSTLELGDSALYLCASSYGGAATNEKLFFGSGTQLSVL.

The table lists this clone with many counts. The CDR3 end falls 3 residues outside the read, so it is completed with the germline J gene. The chain is built from TRBV7-3 and TRBJ2-2; weak D call: TRBD1 (5 bases). This CDR3 spans 14 amino acids. V lost 1 base and J 6 bases, leaving 9 bases between the germline ends. The germline gives CDR1 SGHTA, CDR2 FQGTGA. The sequenced part of the CDR3 DNA is TGTGCCAGCAGCTTAATGGGGCAGTCCGGGGAG. Its translation: CASSLMGQSGE. The whole CDR3 protein reads CASSLMGQSGELFF.

To note about this clone: The read gets to within 3 residues of the CDR3 end, and the germline J gene fills in the rest. This chain joins TRBV5-6 and TRBJ1-2; the D gene is possibly TRBD1 (6 bases). This CDR3 comprises 14 residues. CDR1 SGHDT and CDR2 YYEEEE come from the germline V gene. Deletions cut 2 bases from V and 2 bases from J, with 10 bases between. The sequenced part of the CDR3 DNA is TGTGCCAGCAGCTTCCAGGGGATGAACTATGGC. Translating it yields CASSFQGMNYG. The CDR3, in full, reads CASSFQGMNYGYTF.

Regarding this clone: The read ends 3 residues shy of where the CDR3 ends; the end is completed using the germline J gene. The rearrangement joins TRBV6-2 or TRBV6-3 to TRBJ1-6; D possibly corresponds to TRBD1 (5 bases). Germline CDR1 is MNHEY and CDR2 is SVGEGT. V lost 6 bases, J lost 3 bases, and 15 bases lay in between. The CDR3 is made up of 16 amino acids. Partial CDR3 DNA: TGTGCCAGCAGCAACGGACACCAGGGCTATAATTCACCC. The encoded protein is CASSNGHQGYNSP. The entire CDR3 reads CASSNGHQGYNSPLHF.